This entry is about one T cell receptor beta chain. The data belong to a study of Ad26.COV2.S vaccination and SARS-CoV-2 variants. The overall study: Donor was one of the participants in the Ad26.COV2.S arm of the COV1001 trial. Intramuscular Ad26.COV2.S doses were given once or twice, 56 days apart.

The V and J ends lost 0 bases and 5 bases respectively, with 14 bases between them. CDR1 and CDR2 from the germline V gene are SGHRS and YFSETQ. This CDR3 is built from 15 residues. Treatment of the sample: 15 to 20 received Ad26.COV2.S at low or high dose, single or two shots; 5 received placebo; per-sample allocation not given. The investigators took samples on day 63 after the first vaccine or placebo injection. The table came from immunoSEQ multiplex PCR; TCRdb's copy has only in-frame clones and leaves some out. Here the sample spans 350,000 to 600,000 clones, roughly nine tenths being singletons.

The V gene is TRBV5-1, the J gene TRBJ1-1; D is unclear. The receptor's source is a person between 18 and 65 years old who received the Ad26.COV2.S COVID-19 vaccine or a placebo. The sample in question was peripheral blood, obtained in a trial of Ad26.COV2.S vaccine versus placebo. The chain's CDR3 is CASSLATDGETEAFF. The CDR3 DNA reads TGCGCCAGCAGCTTGGCCACAGACGGCGAAACTGAAGCTTTCTTT.